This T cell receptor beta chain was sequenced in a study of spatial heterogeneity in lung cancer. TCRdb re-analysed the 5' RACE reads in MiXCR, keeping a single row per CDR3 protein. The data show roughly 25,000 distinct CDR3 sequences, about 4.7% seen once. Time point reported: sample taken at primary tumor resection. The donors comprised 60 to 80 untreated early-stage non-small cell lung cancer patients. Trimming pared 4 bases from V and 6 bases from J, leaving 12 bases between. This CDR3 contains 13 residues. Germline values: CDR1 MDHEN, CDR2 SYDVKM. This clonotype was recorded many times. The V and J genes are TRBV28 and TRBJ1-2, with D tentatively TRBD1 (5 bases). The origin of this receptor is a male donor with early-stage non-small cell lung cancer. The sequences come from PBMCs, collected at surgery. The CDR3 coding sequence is TGTGCCAGCAGTTACACCAGGGTTCATGGCTACACCTTC. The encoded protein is CASSYTRVHGYTF.